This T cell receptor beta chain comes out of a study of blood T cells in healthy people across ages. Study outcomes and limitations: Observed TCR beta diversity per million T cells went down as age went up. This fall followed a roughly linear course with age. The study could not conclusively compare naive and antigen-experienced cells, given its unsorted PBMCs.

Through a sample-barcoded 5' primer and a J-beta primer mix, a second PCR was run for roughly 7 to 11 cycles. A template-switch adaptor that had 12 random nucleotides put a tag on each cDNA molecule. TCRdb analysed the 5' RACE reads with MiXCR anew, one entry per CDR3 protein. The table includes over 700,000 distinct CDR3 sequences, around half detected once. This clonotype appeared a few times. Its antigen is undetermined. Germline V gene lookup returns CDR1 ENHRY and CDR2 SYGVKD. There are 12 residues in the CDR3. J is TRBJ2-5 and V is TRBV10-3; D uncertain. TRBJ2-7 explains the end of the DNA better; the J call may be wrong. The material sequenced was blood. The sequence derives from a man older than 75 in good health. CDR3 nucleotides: TGTGCCATCAGTGAGCGGGTCGGCGAGCAGTACTTC. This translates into CAISERVGEQYF.